These 18 T cell receptor beta chains were all obtained from the same sample, sequenced in a study of shared clonotypes between healthy human individuals. CD8 cells classed as naive were CD45RO-negative and positively selected for CCR7, excluding terminally differentiated effector memory CD45RA+ cells. Generated by immunoSEQ multiplex PCR, the TCRdb table keeps only in-frame clones and is missing some. The sample lists about 590,000 clones; nearly 97% were seen once. The sequenced sample was naive CD8+ T cells sorted from blood. These receptors all come from a woman in her twenties or thirties in good health.

This chain links TRBV29-1 with TRBJ1-2, with TRBD1 identical over 7 bases. This CDR3 is 11 amino acids long. Trimming at V came to 7 bases and at J to 4 bases, leaving 3 bases not matched to a gene. From germline, CDR1 is SQVTM and CDR2 ANQGSEA. The CDR3 region has the DNA TGCAGCGCGACAGGGTCCTATGGCTACACCTTC. This gives the protein CSATGSYGYTF. Full variable domain (remainder filled in from reference TRBV29-1 and TRBJ1-2): SAVISQKPSRDICQRGTSLTIQCQVDSQVTMMFWYRQQPGQSLTLIATANQGSEATYESGFVIDKFPISRPNLTFSTLTVSNMSPEDSSIYLCSATGSYGYTFGSGTRLTVV.

The J gene is TRBJ1-3, the V gene TRBV6-5; D unclear. Between the trimmed V and J ends, which lost 6 bases and 2 bases, there was a span of 11 bases. CDR1 and CDR2 from the germline V gene are MNHEY and SVGAGI. The CDR3 consists of 14 residues. The chain's CDR3 is CASSPIGAGNTIYF. The CDR3 DNA sequence: TGTGCCAGCAGCCCTATCGGAGCTGGAAACACCATATATTTT.

The chain links TRBV7-2 to TRBJ2-7, with 7 bases identical to TRBD2. V shed 5 bases and J 3 bases; nucleotides not matched to a gene: 4. From germline, CDR1 is SGHTA and CDR2 FQGNSA. The CDR3 length is 13 residues. CDR3 nucleotides: TGTGCCAGCAGCGGCGGACTAGGCTACGAGCAGTACTTC. It is translated as CASSGGLGYEQYF.

CDR3 bases: TGTGCCAGCAGTAAGGACAGCCTCCAAGAGACCCAGTACTTC. This codes for CASSKDSLQETQYF. The chain has TRBV28 and TRBJ2-5, with D tentatively TRBD1 (6 bases). CDR1 and CDR2 (germline): MDHEN, SYDVKM. The CDR3 has 14 residues. V lost 5 bases and J 1 base, leaving 11 bases between the germline ends.

This chain connects TRBV12-5 to TRBJ1-4; 8 positions agree with TRBD1. This CDR3 has 14 amino acids. The germline V gene has CDR1 LGHNT and CDR2 FRNRAP. V lost 6 bases, J lost 8 bases, and 8 bases stayed unmatched. The CDR3 sequence: CASGAQGVREKLFF. DNA of the CDR3: TGTGCTAGTGGGGCACAGGGGGTTAGAGAAAAACTGTTTTTT. Supplemented by reference TRBV12-5 and TRBJ1-4, the full variable domain reads DARVTQTPRHKVTEMGQEVTMRCQPILGHNTVFWYRQTMMQGLELLAYFRNRAPLDDSGMPKDRFSAEMPDATLATLKIQPSEPRDSAVYFCASGAQGVREKLFFGSGTQLSVL.

The chain is built from TRBV4-1 and TRBJ2-1; TRBD2 aligns across 8 bases. Germline V gene sequence: CDR1 MGHRA, CDR2 YSYEKL. The length of the CDR3 is 16 residues. The junction had 6 bases not matched to a gene; V was cut back by 3 bases and J by 2 bases. The chain's CDR3 is CASSHGGEGPYNEQFF. DNA for the CDR3: TGCGCCAGCAGCCACGGGGGGGAGGGCCCCTACAATGAGCAGTTCTTC.

The CDR3 bases are TGCGCCAGCAGCCGGACAGGGAGCGGAGAGACCCAGTACTTC. This gives the protein CASSRTGSGETQYF. This chain uses TRBV10-1 with TRBJ2-5; 8 bases line up with TRBD1. V was clipped by 6 bases and J by 4 bases; unmatched bases: 7. The CDR3 totals 14 residues. Germline V CDR1 and CDR2: WNHNN, SYGVQD (reference sequence).

The chain uses TRBV30 and TRBJ2-2; no clear D. The CDR3 sequence is 13 residues long. V dropped 0 bases and J dropped 10 bases, with 12 bases sitting between them. From germline, CDR1 is GTSNPN and CDR2 SVGIG (reference sequence). The CDR3 coding sequence is TGTGCCTGGAGTGTACGTTCTGGGGAGGAGCTGTTTTTT. This translates into CAWSVRSGEELFF.

V is TRBV27 and J is TRBJ1-1, with D possibly matching TRBD1 (6 bases). The CDR3 spans 15 residues. CDR1 is MNHEY and CDR2 is SMNVEV in the germline V gene (reference sequence). The germline V and J ends were trimmed by 5 bases and 2 bases, with 15 bases remaining between them. The CDR3 bases are TGTGCCAGCAGTCCGGCTCCACAGGGAAACACTGAAGCTTTCTTT. Amino acid sequence: CASSPAPQGNTEAFF.

The chain couples TRBV19 to TRBJ1-5, with D possibly being TRBD1 (5 bases). CDR1 is LNHDA and CDR2 is SQIVND in the germline V gene (reference sequence). Trimming pared 11 bases from V and 6 bases from J, leaving 17 bases between. This CDR3 has 13 amino acids. This CDR3 is CASRDDNTQPQHF. The CDR3 bases are TGTGCCTCCCGGGACGACAACACTCAGCCCCAGCATTTT.

The chain employs TRBV5-1 and TRBJ2-7, with 8 bases identical to TRBD2. V dropped 0 bases and J dropped 3; count of bases not matched to a gene: 5. Germline V gene lookup returns CDR1 SGHRS and CDR2 YFSETQ. The CDR3 totals 15 residues. CDR3 nucleotides: TGCGCCAGCAGCTTGGTCCAGCGGGAGTTCTACGAGCAGTACTTC. Protein: CASSLVQREFYEQYF. Filled out from reference TRBV5-1 and TRBJ2-7, the complete variable domain reads KAGVTQTPRYLIKTRGQQVTLSCSPISGHRSVSWYQQTPGQGLQFLFEYFSETQRNKGNFPGRFSGRQFSNSRSEMNVSTLELGDSALYLCASSLVQREFYEQYFGPGTRLTVT.

This clone has only one observation. The chain is built from TRBV19 and TRBJ2-5; a possible D gene is TRBD1 (5 bases). The J call could be wrong; TRBJ2-7 is a better fit for the DNA end. In germline, CDR1 is LNHDA, CDR2 SQIVND (reference sequence). There are 13 residues in the CDR3. Here the CDR3 reads CASSELDSYEQYF. As DNA, the CDR3 is TGTGCCAGTAGTGAGCTCGACAGCTACGAGCAGTACTTC.

The chain uses TRBV7-8 and TRBJ1-5; maybe TRBD1 (6 bases). The germline V gene has CDR1 SGHVS and CDR2 FQNEAQ. The length of the CDR3 is 16 residues. The V gene lost 2 bases and the J gene lost 6 bases, with 17 bases spanning the gap. The CDR3 region is CASSLNLGGGRQPQHF. CDR3 in DNA: TGTGCCAGCAGCTTAAATTTGGGGGGGGGCCGTCAGCCCCAGCATTTT.

The chain has TRBV6-5 and TRBJ1-5; the match to TRBD1 covers 7 bases. CDR3 size: 15 residues. Germline loops: CDR1 MNHEY, CDR2 SVGAGI. V dropped 2 bases and J dropped 6; count of bases not matched to a gene: 7. The CDR3 loop is CASSYGAGGSQPQHF. Written as DNA, the CDR3 is TGTGCCAGCAGTTACGGAGCAGGGGGTAGTCAGCCCCAGCATTTT.

The J gene is TRBJ2-1, the V gene TRBV27; D call uncertain. V gave up 3 bases and J gave up 9 bases, with 18 bases separating them. Germline CDR1 MNHEY, CDR2 SMNVEV (reference sequence). This CDR3 has 15 amino acids. The CDR3 here is CASSFKDTPWGEQFF. The DNA for the CDR3 is TGTGCCAGCAGTTTTAAAGACACCCCCTGGGGTGAGCAGTTCTTC.

This clone was seen a single time. The genes are TRBV28 and TRBJ2-5, with D perhaps TRBD1 (6 bases). The length of the CDR3 is 13 residues. Germline CDR1 MDHEN, CDR2 SYDVKM. V was pared by 4 bases and J by 5 bases, with 11 bases between. This CDR3 is CASSSYRDETQYF. The CDR3 DNA reads as TGTGCCAGCAGTTCCTACAGGGATGAGACCCAGTACTTC.

This clone showed up just once. The chain has TRBV15 and TRBJ1-1; D remains unclear. Trimming took off 4 bases at V and 0 bases at J, with 6 bases between the two ends. Germline values: CDR1 LNHNV, CDR2 YYDKDF (reference sequence). The CDR3 consists of 13 residues. This CDR3 reads CATSKAVNTEAFF. Written as DNA, the CDR3 is TGTGCCACCAGCAAAGCTGTGAACACTGAAGCTTTCTTT.

The chain links TRBV28 to TRBJ1-1; 8 bases map to TRBD1. Germline V gene sequence: CDR1 MDHEN, CDR2 SYDVKM. This CDR3 is built from 14 residues. Trimming at V came to 5 bases and at J to 2 bases, leaving 4 bases not matched to a gene. The CDR3 nucleotides are TGTGCCAGCAGTGACAGGGGAGTTAACACTGAAGCTTTCTTT. It yields the protein CASSDRGVNTEAFF. Complete variable domain (other parts from reference TRBV28 and TRBJ1-1): DVKVTQSSRYLVKRTGEKVFLECVQDMDHENMFWYRQDPGLGLRLIYFSYDVKMKEKGDIPEGYSVSREKKERFSLILESASTNQTSMYLCASSDRGVNTEAFFGQGTRLTVV.